This TCR beta chain was identified during a study of CD8+ T cells in alopecia areata. Extracted RNA was reverse transcribed into cDNA, the sequencing template. TCRdb's table, derived via immunoSEQ multiplex PCR, lists solely in-frame clones and lacks some. The data hold about 260,000 clones, with roughly 60% observed a single time. Points on this clone: An end of the junction does not agree with germline; a read error may underlie this.

Treatment denoted: oral pan-JAK inhibitor, 5-10 mg twice daily. Cell sorting on a FACSAria was used to separate CD4+ and CD8+ T cells from the PBMCs. CDR3 size: 11 residues. Germline values: CDR1 SNHLY, CDR2 FYNNEI. The rearrangement joins TRBV2 to TRBJ1-1; 9 bases fit TRBD1. The sample here was CD4+ T cells sorted from blood, taken at approximately week 51, from a patient treated with tofacitinib. The clonotype was recovered from a human donor with alopecia areata. DNA for the CDR3: TGTGCCAGCAGAAGGGACAGGGAAGAGATCTTT. This codes for CASRRDREEIF. The entire variable domain, with the rest obtained from reference TRBV2 and TRBJ1-1, is as follows: EPEVTQTPSHQVTQMGQEVILRCVPISNHLYFYWYRQILGQKVEFLVSFYNNEISEKSEIFDDQFSVERPDGSNFTLKIRSTKLEDSAMYFCASRRDREEIFGQGTRLTVV.